Shown below are 12 T cell receptor beta chains from a single sample sequenced in a study of graft-versus-host responses after intestinal transplantation. Profiling relied on immunoSEQ multiplex PCR, and the TCRdb table lists in-frame clones only, not all of them. The sample includes about 120,000 clones, 85% to 95% of them seen just once. These receptors have no identified antigens. The material was unstimulated CD8+ T cells sorted from spleen or lymph node cells, obtained before transplant. The origin of the receptors is a human donor who was the organ donor for an intestinal transplant.

This chain connects TRBV19 to TRBJ1-5, with 8 bases matching TRBD1. CDR3 length equals 17 residues. Germline CDR1 LNHDA, CDR2 SQIVND (reference sequence). V trimming: 1 base; J trimming: 2 bases; junction bases outside the gene matches: 7. As DNA, the CDR3 is TGTGCCAGTAGTATAGGTGGACAGGGATCGGGCAATCAGCCCCAGCATTTT. Translation: CASSIGGQGSGNQPQHF. The full variable domain, with the rest looked up from reference TRBV19 and TRBJ1-5, is DGGITQSPKYLFRKEGQNVTLSCEQNLNHDAMYWYRQDPGQGLRLIYYSQIVNDFQKGDIAEGYSVSREKKESFPLTVTSAQKNPTAFYLCASSIGGQGSGNQPQHFGDGTRLSIL.

This clone occurred once. V and J are TRBV6-5 and TRBJ1-1; D remains unclear. V lost 4 bases to trimming and J lost 2 bases, with 11 bases between them. In germline, CDR1 is MNHEY, CDR2 SVGAGI. The CDR3 is 14 residues long. CDR3 in DNA: TGTGCCAGCAGTTCTACAGATACTAACACTGAAGCTTTCTTT. Its protein product is CASSSTDTNTEAFF.

The V gene is TRBV5-1, the J gene TRBJ1-1; D unresolved. CDR3 size: 18 residues. Germline V lookup: CDR1 SGHRS, CDR2 YFSETQ. The V end lost 4 bases, the J end lost 1 base, and 23 bases lay between the germline ends. CDR3 nucleotides: TGCGCCAGCAGCCCCCGCTTGGGATACGGGGTGGGGAACACTGAAGCTTTCTTT. Protein product: CASSPRLGYGVGNTEAFF.

This chain uses TRBV6-6 with TRBJ1-1, with 7 bases that match TRBD1. With 4 bases clipped from V and 5 bases from J, the junction kept 4 bases outside the gene matches. The CDR3 has 13 amino acids. CDR1 and CDR2 (germline): MNHNY, SVGAGI (reference sequence). The CDR3 here is CASSSAGGTEAFF. The CDR3 region has the DNA TGTGCCAGCAGTTCCGCAGGGGGGACTGAAGCTTTCTTT.

This chain connects TRBV4-3 to TRBJ2-5; possibly TRBD2 for D (5 bases). The DNA matches TRBJ2-7 better at its end, which makes the J call doubtful. Germline CDR1 and CDR2: LGHNA and YSLEER. This CDR3 is 13 amino acids long. CDR3 loop: CASSQWNGNEQYF. The CDR3 DNA follows: TGCGCCAGCAGCCAATGGAACGGGAACGAGCAGTACTTC.

In its sample, this clone was seen a few times. The chain links TRBV4-1 to TRBJ2-1; TRBD2 agrees at 10 bases. This CDR3 spans 16 amino acids. Germline V gene lookup returns CDR1 MGHRA and CDR2 YSYEKL. The ends lost 3 bases at V and 0 bases at J; junction bases unmatched: 2. The DNA of the CDR3 is TGCGCCAGCAGCCAGGCTAGCGGGAGCTCCTACAATGAGCAGTTCTTC. It codes for CASSQASGSSYNEQFF.

The genes are TRBV27 and TRBJ1-1; D remains unclear. The germline CDR1 and CDR2 sequences are MNHEY and SMNVEV (reference sequence). The CDR3 contains 13 residues. V was clipped by 8 bases and J by 1 base, with 11 bases between them. The DNA for the CDR3 is TGTGCCAGCGCCCGGGCAGCGAACACTGAAGCTTTCTTT. Translation: CASARAANTEAFF.

The chain has TRBV9 and TRBJ2-1; D is unclear. This CDR3 spans 13 amino acids. Germline V gives CDR1 SGDLS, CDR2 YYNGEE. Trimming took 5 bases from V and 8 from J, leaving 14 bases between them. In DNA, the CDR3 is TGTGCCAGCAGGTCGGATCAAGTCGATGAGCAGTTCTTC. It specifies CASRSDQVDEQFF.

Only one count was recorded for this clone. This rearrangement joins TRBV5-6 to TRBJ2-7; 8 bases align to TRBD1. V shed 4 bases, J shed 5 bases, and the junction held 11 bases outside the gene matches. The CDR3 extends over 15 amino acids. CDR1 SGHDT and CDR2 YYEEEE come from the germline V gene. In DNA, the CDR3 is TGTGCCAGCAGCCCCCCAGGAGGACAGGGCCACGAGCAGTACTTC. It specifies CASSPPGGQGHEQYF. The full variable domain, with the rest looked up from reference TRBV5-6 and TRBJ2-7, is DAGVTQSPTHLIKTRGQQVTLRCSPKSGHDTVSWYQQALGQGPQFIFQYYEEEERQRGNFPDRFSGHQFPNYSSELNVNALLLGDSALYLCASSPPGGQGHEQYFGPGTRLTVT.

The chain carries TRBV29-1 and TRBJ2-3, with a tentative D call TRBD2 (5 bases). The V and J ends lost 4 bases and 5 bases respectively, with 7 bases between them. The CDR3 is 11 residues long. CDR1 is SQVTM, CDR2 ANQGSEA, per germline. The CDR3 loop is CSVGEQDTQYF. The CDR3 region has the DNA TGCAGCGTTGGGGAGCAAGATACGCAGTATTTT.

The gene calls are TRBV2 and TRBJ2-3; 7 bases match TRBD2. Germline V gives CDR1 SNHLY, CDR2 FYNNEI. The CDR3 length is 13 residues. V dropped 7 bases and J dropped 2; count of bases not matched to a gene: 3. The DNA for the CDR3 is TGTGCCAGCAACCTAGCGGACACAGATACGCAGTATTTT. Translating it yields CASNLADTDTQYF.

The V call is TRBV11-2, the J call TRBJ1-2; no clear D. The CDR3 contains 15 residues. Germline-derived CDR1 and CDR2 are SGHAT and FQNNGV. Trimming took off 0 bases at V and 4 bases at J, with 12 bases between the two ends. The CDR3 DNA reads as TGTGCCAGCAGCTTAGATGGTTATACCTCCTATGGCTACACCTTC. This gives the protein CASSLDGYTSYGYTF.